Described below is a single TCR beta chain sequence and its context. Its antigen is unidentified. These data come from a study of T-cell reconstitution after alpha-beta-depleted transplantation in children. Notes on the study in general: Alpha-beta T cells present about two months after transplant were reported to originate from several hundred expanded graft clones.

Researchers prepared the TCRbeta library using unique molecular identifiers, the study reports. TCRdb analysed the PCR reads with MiXCR anew, one entry per CDR3 protein. The sample shows 500,000 to 750,000 distinct CDR3 sequences, approximately 12% of them seen only once. This receptor was obtained from a male patient aged 10-17 years who had a stem cell transplant for acute myeloid leukemia, so the T cells may come from the graft donor. The starting material was PBMCs, mostly from graft donor cells, obtained 360 days after TCRalphabeta/CD19-depleted stem cell transplant.

In DNA form, the CDR3 reads TGTGCCAGCAGTGGTTTTGGCCTCCCGAGCACCGGGGAGCTGTTTTTT. Translation: CASSGFGLPSTGELFF. The chain links TRBV12-3 or TRBV12-4 to TRBJ2-2; D is uncertain. Trimming cost V 5 bases and J 4 bases, with 17 bases left between them. CDR3 length equals 16 residues.